Below, 23 T cell receptor beta chains from the same sample are listed, as sequenced in a study of OX40 agonist ivuxolimab in advanced cancers. Method: immunoSEQ multiplex PCR; TCRdb's copy keeps in-frame clones and lacks some. The data hold under 80,000 clones, with about 85% observed a single time. The sequenced sample was CD4+ or CD8+ T cells sorted from blood, obtained in a trial of the OX40 agonist ivuxolimab. The receptors derive from an adult with an advanced solid tumor such as melanoma, head and neck, liver or kidney cancer.

The rearrangement links TRBV9 to TRBJ2-2, with D perhaps matching TRBD2 (5 bases). CDR1 SGDLS and CDR2 YYNGEE come from the germline V gene. V gave up 1 base and J gave up 6 bases, with 10 bases separating them. The CDR3 is 14 amino acids. CDR3 nucleotide sequence: TGTGCCAGCAGCGTAACCGGGGAAGCCGGGGAGCTGTTTTTT. It encodes CASSVTGEAGELFF.

As for this clone: Other nucleotide sequences in the sample specify the same CDR3. CDR3 protein: CAISAGVSTDTQYF. The CDR3 nucleotides read TGTGCCATCAGTGCGGGGGTCAGCACAGATACGCAGTATTTT. V gene TRBV10-3 combines with J gene TRBJ2-3, with D possibly TRBD2 on 6 matching bases. The CDR3 is 14 residues long. The V and J ends lost 4 bases and 0 bases respectively, with 8 bases between them. CDR1 ENHRY and CDR2 SYGVKD come from the germline V gene.

The chain is built from TRBV5-8 and TRBJ1-5, with 7 bases fitting TRBD1. After removal of 0 bases from V and 6 bases from J, the junction contained 9 bases not matched to a gene. This CDR3 is built from 16 residues. From germline, CDR1 is SGHTS and CDR2 YDEGEE. The CDR3, as DNA: TGTGCCAGCAGCTTGGTTCGGGCAGGGGGGGCTCAGCCCCAGCATTTT. Its protein is CASSLVRAGGAQPQHF.

V usage is TRBV11-2 and J usage is TRBJ2-5, with D perhaps matching TRBD1 or TRBD2 (6 bases each). Per germline, CDR1 SGHAT and CDR2 FQNNGV. The V end was cut by 4 bases, the J end by 9 bases, with 24 bases between. CDR3 length equals 16 residues. CDR3 region: CASSSSGTRGLAAQYF. The CDR3 region has the DNA TGTGCCAGCAGCTCGTCCGGGACACGGGGCTTAGCGGCCCAGTACTTC.

To note about this clone: A read error may account for a junction end that differs from germline. The CDR3 DNA reads as TGTGCCGGCAGTGGGGACAGTCGGGCGAACACTGAAGCTTTCTTT. Protein sequence: CAGSGDSRANTEAFF. The chain has TRBV25-1 and TRBJ1-1, with 7 bases that match TRBD1. The CDR3 is 15 residues long. Germline V lookup: CDR1 MGHDK, CDR2 SYGVNS.

The CDR3 reads CASSLVGDGHSNQPQHF. CDR3 nucleotides: TGTGCCAGCAGCTTAGTGGGGGATGGACATAGCAATCAGCCCCAGCATTTT. The chain employs TRBV7-9 and TRBJ1-5; D is possibly TRBD1 (5 bases). The germline V and J ends were trimmed by 1 base and 0 bases, with 13 bases remaining between them. Germline V gene sequence: CDR1 SEHNR, CDR2 FQNEAQ (reference sequence). The CDR3 sequence is 17 residues long.

The gene calls are TRBV6-1 and TRBJ1-4, with D possibly TRBD1 on 5 matching bases. CDR1 MNHNS and CDR2 SASEGT come from the germline V gene. With 5 bases removed from V and 5 bases from J, the gap between germline ends came to 15 bases. The CDR3 is 15 amino acids. Written as DNA, the CDR3 is TGTGCCAGCAGTCTACTGACAGCCGAAAATGAAAAACTGTTTTTT. It yields the protein CASSLLTAENEKLFF.

This clone was found a few times. The chain links TRBV5-1 to TRBJ2-3; no clear D. Germline CDR1 SGHRS, CDR2 YFSETQ. The CDR3 runs to 11 residues. V was pared by 7 bases and J by 5 bases, with 8 bases between. CDR3: CASGERDTQYF. In DNA form, the CDR3 reads TGCGCCAGCGGAGAGAGAGATACGCAGTATTTT. The full variable domain, completed using reference TRBV5-1 and TRBJ2-3, is KAGVTQTPRYLIKTRGQQVTLSCSPISGHRSVSWYQQTPGQGLQFLFEYFSETQRNKGNFPGRFSGRQFSNSRSEMNVSTLELGDSALYLCASGERDTQYFGPGTRLTVL.

This clone came up a few times. This chain uses TRBV11-2 with TRBJ2-1; D is perhaps TRBD1 or TRBD2 (5 bases each). Germline V gene lookup returns CDR1 SGHAT and CDR2 FQNNGV. CDR3 size: 14 residues. V was cut by 4 bases and J by 9 bases, with 16 bases left in between. The CDR3 sequence: CASSSEGTLGEQFF. CDR3 coding DNA: TGTGCCAGCAGCTCCGAGGGGACGCTTGGTGAGCAGTTCTTC.

This chain links TRBV5-1 with TRBJ2-1; 8 bases fit TRBD2. Germline-derived CDR1 and CDR2 are SGHRS and YFSETQ. This CDR3 is 15 amino acids long. After removal of 1 base from V and 1 base from J, the junction contained 1 base not matched to a gene. The CDR3 nucleotides are TGCGCCAGCAGCTTGAAGCGGGGGTCCTACAATGAGCAGTTCTTC. It is translated as CASSLKRGSYNEQFF.

This clone was observed once. The V and J genes are TRBV18 and TRBJ1-5, with a possible D match to TRBD1 (5 bases). The CDR3 has 14 amino acids. Looked up from germline, CDR1 is KGHSH and CDR2 is LQKENI. V lost 5 bases and J lost 3, with 11 bases in between. CDR3 residues: CASSKETDNQPQHF. The CDR3 DNA is TGTGCCAGCTCAAAAGAGACAGACAATCAGCCCCAGCATTTT.

The chain employs TRBV5-1 and TRBJ2-2; D remains unclear. Germline V gene data show CDR1 as SGHRS and CDR2 as YFSETQ. V gave up 1 base and J gave up 6 bases, with 7 bases separating them. CDR3 length: 13 amino acids. The CDR3 reads CASSLRSPGELFF. CDR3 bases: TGCGCCAGCAGCTTGCGGTCCCCCGGGGAGCTGTTTTTT. The whole variable domain, remainder taken from reference TRBV5-1 and TRBJ2-2, is KAGVTQTPRYLIKTRGQQVTLSCSPISGHRSVSWYQQTPGQGLQFLFEYFSETQRNKGNFPGRFSGRQFSNSRSEMNVSTLELGDSALYLCASSLRSPGELFFGEGSRLTVL.

This clone was counted a single time. The chain uses TRBV5-1 and TRBJ2-3, with D perhaps matching TRBD1 or TRBD2 (5 bases each). Germline V CDR1 and CDR2: SGHRS, YFSETQ. V was clipped by 0 bases and J by 2 bases, with 13 bases between them. The CDR3 has 16 residues. CDR3 loop: CASSLDPGPDTDTQYF. In nucleotides, the CDR3 is TGCGCCAGCAGCTTGGATCCGGGACCCGACACAGATACGCAGTATTTT.

This chain uses TRBV5-1 with TRBJ2-2; no clear D. There are 15 residues in the CDR3. With 0 bases removed from V and 1 base from J, the gap between germline ends came to 7 bases. CDR1 and CDR2 (germline): SGHRS, YFSETQ. The CDR3 sequence: CASSLARVNTGELFF. The CDR3 DNA is TGCGCCAGCAGCTTGGCTCGGGTGAACACCGGGGAGCTGTTTTTT.

The chain recombines TRBV4-1 with TRBJ2-1; the D gene is possibly TRBD1 (6 bases). The length of the CDR3 is 17 residues. The V end lost 0 bases, the J end lost 0 bases, and 12 bases lay between the germline ends. Germline CDR1 MGHRA, CDR2 YSYEKL. CDR3 nucleotide sequence: TGCGCCAGCAGCCAAGATCCAGGGACAAGCTCCTACAATGAGCAGTTCTTC. Its translation is CASSQDPGTSSYNEQFF.

The chain is built from TRBV5-1 and TRBJ1-2, with 7 bases aligning to TRBD1. The junction had 6 bases not matched to a gene; V was cut back by 4 bases and J by 3 bases. CDR3 length: 14 residues. Germline values: CDR1 SGHRS, CDR2 YFSETQ. The CDR3 nucleotides read TGCGCCAGCAGCATATCCGGGACAGACTATGGCTACACCTTC. Its protein is CASSISGTDYGYTF.

This chain uses TRBV7-2 with TRBJ2-2; D is possibly TRBD1 or TRBD2 (5 bases each). Trimming took 6 bases from V and 7 from J, leaving 9 bases between them. CDR3 length: 12 amino acids. CDR1 is SGHTA, CDR2 FQGNSA, per germline. CDR3 protein: CASRQRGGELFF. Written as DNA, the CDR3 is TGTGCCAGCAGGCAGAGGGGCGGGGAGCTGTTTTTT.

The V gene is TRBV7-2, the J gene TRBJ2-5; possibly TRBD1 or TRBD2 for D (5 bases each). In germline, CDR1 is SGHTA, CDR2 FQGNSA. V lost 1 base and J 5 bases, leaving 8 bases between the germline ends. This CDR3 region has 13 residues. CDR3 in DNA: TGTGCCAGCAGCTTAGTGGGACGGGAGACCCAGTACTTC. Protein product: CASSLVGRETQYF. Based on the CDR3 plus reference TRBV7-2 and TRBJ2-5, the full variable domain is GAGVSQSPSNKVTEKGKDVELRCDPISGHTALYWYRQSLGQGLEFLIYFQGNSAPDKSGLPSDRFSAERTGGSVSTLTIQRTQQEDSAVYLCASSLVGRETQYFGPGTRLLVL.

The rearrangement links TRBV5-1 to TRBJ1-2; D is undetermined. The V end was cut by 8 bases, the J end by 4 bases, with 21 bases between. The CDR3 extends over 15 amino acids. Germline V gives CDR1 SGHRS, CDR2 YFSETQ. The CDR3, as DNA: TGCGCCAGTGTCCCCGGTGATGCCGTAGGCTATGGCTACACCTTC. Amino acids: CASVPGDAVGYGYTF.

There are a few counts of this clone. The chain uses TRBV25-1 and TRBJ2-5; 13 bases are a match to TRBD2. V was pared by 6 bases and J by 1 base, with 8 bases of the junction left unmatched. The CDR3 has 17 residues. Germline V lookup: CDR1 MGHDK, CDR2 SYGVNS. The CDR3 here is CASRLTSGGAFQETQYF. The CDR3 DNA is TGTGCCAGCAGGCTCACTAGCGGGGGGGCCTTCCAAGAGACCCAGTACTTC.

The chain links TRBV5-6 to TRBJ2-7; a weak D match, TRBD2 (5 bases). V was clipped by 5 bases and J by 6 bases, with 12 bases between them. The CDR3 totals 12 residues. CDR1 is SGHDT, CDR2 YYEEEE, per germline. The CDR3 loop reads CASSSRGLEQYF. The DNA for the CDR3 is TGTGCCAGCAGTTCTCGCGGGCTCGAGCAGTACTTC.

The genes are TRBV5-6 and TRBJ1-1, with unresolved D. The germline gives CDR1 SGHDT, CDR2 YYEEEE. This CDR3 has 13 residues. Deletions cut 0 bases from V and 9 bases from J, with 12 bases between. The CDR3 DNA is TGTGCCAGCAGCTTGGCCTCCACACACAAAGCTTTCTTT. This codes for CASSLASTHKAFF.

The chain has TRBV29-1 and TRBJ1-3, with TRBD1 as a possible D gene (5 bases). CDR1 is SQVTM, CDR2 ANQGSEA, per germline. The CDR3 covers 14 residues. Trimming left V 3 bases short and J 0 bases short, with 9 bases between. The CDR3 nucleotides are TGCAGCGTTGATGGGGCGAGCTCTGGAAACACCATATATTTT. Protein sequence: CSVDGASSGNTIYF.